This entry lists 29 T cell receptor beta chains sequenced from one sample in a study of tumor-infiltrating lymphocytes in localized non-small cell lung cancer. Clones were sequenced by immunoSEQ multiplex PCR, and TCRdb holds only the in-frame ones, with some missing. The sample has 9,000 to 15,000 clones; about 67% are singletons. Specimen: uninvolved lung tissue not adjacent to the tumor. The receptors shown here come from a human donor with non-small cell lung cancer.

The rearrangement uses TRBV5-6 and TRBJ2-7; D ambiguous. Germline values: CDR1 SGHDT, CDR2 YYEEEE. The CDR3 loop spans 12 amino acids. V was trimmed by 3 bases and J by 1 base, leaving 5 bases between them. For the CDR3, the DNA is TGTGCCAGCAGCTCTTTTTCCTACGAGCAGTACTTC. This encodes CASSSFSYEQYF.

The genes are TRBV29-1 and TRBJ2-7, with 9 bases identical to TRBD2. V was pared by 7 bases and J by 4 bases, with 8 bases of the junction left unmatched. The CDR3 spans 13 residues. Per germline, CDR1 SQVTM and CDR2 ANQGSEA. The CDR3 sequence: CSAGLAMGYEQYF. CDR3 nucleotides: TGCAGCGCAGGACTAGCGATGGGGTACGAGCAGTACTTC.

This clone was detected once. V is TRBV5-1 and J is TRBJ2-2; TRBD1 matches at 7 bases. The CDR3 is made up of 15 amino acids. Per germline, CDR1 SGHRS and CDR2 YFSETQ. V gave up 2 bases and J gave up 6 bases; unmatched junction bases: 7. The CDR3: CASSFDRVYAGELFF. The CDR3 DNA reads TGCGCCAGCAGCTTTGACAGGGTTTACGCCGGGGAGCTGTTTTTT.

CDR3 nucleotide sequence: TGTGCCAGCAGTGACGCGGGTGGCACAGATACGCAGTATTTT. Protein product: CASSDAGGTDTQYF. The chain uses TRBV2 and TRBJ2-3; tentatively, D is TRBD2 (5 bases). V lost 3 bases to trimming and J lost 1 base, with 8 bases between them. The length of the CDR3 is 14 residues. Looked up from germline, CDR1 is SNHLY and CDR2 is FYNNEI.

This chain connects TRBV15 to TRBJ1-4; D call uncertain. V was clipped by 2 bases and J by 2 bases, with 9 bases between them. The germline V gene has CDR1 LNHNV and CDR2 YYDKDF (reference sequence). The CDR3 runs to 15 residues. The CDR3 DNA is TGTGCCACCAGCAGAACAAGGGTTACTAATGAAAAACTGTTTTTT. Translated, it gives CATSRTRVTNEKLFF.

J is TRBJ1-1 and V is TRBV6-6, with 7 bases that match TRBD1. This CDR3 comprises 15 residues. After removal of 2 bases from V and 4 bases from J, the junction contained 7 bases not matched to a gene. Germline-derived CDR1 and CDR2 are MNHNY and SVGAGI (reference sequence). In DNA form, the CDR3 reads TGTGCCAGCAGTTACCCGACAGGGCCCCCCACTGAAGCTTTCTTT. Its protein product is CASSYPTGPPTEAFF.

This clone was recorded only once. The V and J genes are TRBV19 and TRBJ2-7; no definite D call. Trimming cost V 1 base and J 6 bases, with 10 bases left between them. Germline CDR1 is LNHDA and CDR2 is SQIVND (reference sequence). The CDR3 length is 13 residues. CDR3 nucleotides: TGTGCCAGTAGTATAGCGTTGGGGTCCGAGCAGTACTTC. It yields the protein CASSIALGSEQYF.

This sequence joins TRBV7-2 and TRBJ1-5; D is unresolved. Germline V gene sequence: CDR1 SGHTA, CDR2 FQGNSA. This CDR3 has 13 amino acids. Trimming cost V 1 base and J 3 bases, with 4 bases left between them. CDR3 sequence: CASSLEDNQPQHF. CDR3 sequence (DNA): TGTGCCAGCAGCTTAGAGGACAATCAGCCCCAGCATTTT.

This clone was recorded a few times. V usage is TRBV30 and J usage is TRBJ2-5; weak D call: TRBD2 (5 bases). Germline lookup yields CDR1 GTSNPN and CDR2 SVGIG (reference sequence). V was cut by 0 bases and J by 4 bases, with 15 bases left in between. This CDR3 has 15 amino acids. CDR3 in DNA: TGTGCCTGGAGTGTAAGTGTGGAGGCCCGAGAGACCCAGTACTTC. Translating it yields CAWSVSVEARETQYF.

The DNA of the CDR3 is TGTGCCATCAGTGAGTCAGGGGGCACTAATGAAAAACTGTTTTTT. It encodes CAISESGGTNEKLFF. The V gene is TRBV10-3, the J gene TRBJ1-4; the match to TRBD1 covers 7 bases. The CDR3 runs to 15 residues. The V gene's germline CDR1 is ENHRY and CDR2 SYGVKD. J was trimmed by 2 bases and V by 0 bases; bases with no gene match: 0.

V is TRBV13 and J is TRBJ1-4; D may be TRBD1 (6 bases). Trimming took 4 bases from V and 3 from J, leaving 9 bases between them. CDR1 and CDR2 from the germline V gene are PRHDT and FYEKMQ (reference sequence). The CDR3 loop spans 14 amino acids. CDR3 sequence reads: CASSSTGSNEKLFF. In DNA form, the CDR3 reads TGTGCCAGCAGCTCAACAGGGTCTAATGAAAAACTGTTTTTT.

V is TRBV7-2 and J is TRBJ2-5; D not resolved. Germline V gene sequence: CDR1 SGHTA, CDR2 FQGNSA. Deletions cut 5 bases from V and 5 bases from J, with 9 bases between. The CDR3 extends over 12 amino acids. This CDR3 is CASSASRETQYF. CDR3 sequence (DNA): TGTGCCAGCAGCGCGTCCAGGGAGACCCAGTACTTC.

The gene calls are TRBV14 and TRBJ2-7, with D perhaps matching TRBD2 (5 bases). CDR3 length: 12 amino acids. CDR1 and CDR2 from the germline V gene are SGHDN and FVKESK. V shed 6 bases and J shed 4 bases, with 10 bases lying between them. CDR3 sequence reads: CASSQDSYEQYF. CDR3 DNA sequence: TGTGCCAGCAGTCAGGACTCTTACGAGCAGTACTTC.

The chain links TRBV28 to TRBJ2-7; possible D gene TRBD2, 7 bases. Germline CDR1 is MDHEN and CDR2 is SYDVKM. Trimming left V 8 bases short and J 5 bases short, with 19 bases between. This CDR3 contains 14 residues. Here the CDR3 reads CASREGGGSNEQYF. The CDR3 DNA reads TGTGCCAGCCGCGAGGGAGGGGGAAGTAACGAGCAGTACTTC.

In DNA, the CDR3 is TGTGCCAGCAGCTTCAGACCGAACCTGAACACCGGGGAGCTGTTTTTT. It codes for CASSFRPNLNTGELFF. This chain joins TRBV7-8 and TRBJ2-2; D not certain. Germline V lookup: CDR1 SGHVS, CDR2 FQNEAQ. CDR3 size: 16 residues. Trimming removed 3 bases from V and 1 base from J, with 12 bases in between.

The chain joins TRBV9 to TRBJ2-1; TRBD2 matches at 7 bases. CDR3 size: 15 residues. The ends lost 4 bases at V and 6 bases at J; junction bases unmatched: 10. The V gene's germline CDR1 is SGDLS and CDR2 YYNGEE. CDR3 coding DNA: TGTGCCAGCAGCCCTGGACTAGAGTTCGGCAATGAGCAGTTCTTC. This codes for CASSPGLEFGNEQFF.

The V and J genes are TRBV5-5 and TRBJ1-5, with D hard to call. V lost 0 bases, J lost 13 bases, and 11 bases lay in between. This CDR3 region has 12 residues. CDR1 SGHKS and CDR2 YYEKEE come from the germline V gene (reference sequence). CDR3 residues: CASSLDFMSQHF. The CDR3 DNA reads as TGTGCCAGCAGCTTGGATTTCATGTCTCAGCATTTT.

This chain links TRBV4-3 with TRBJ2-1, with D perhaps TRBD1 (6 bases). V was shortened by 8 bases and J by 3 bases, with 26 bases between the two germline ends. The germline CDR1 and CDR2 sequences are LGHNA and YSLEER. This CDR3 contains 18 residues. DNA of the CDR3: TGCGCCAGCGCGCAAGGCGCAAGAGGGGGAAATGTCTACAATGAGCAGTTCTTC. Translating gives CASAQGARGGNVYNEQFF.

The V and J genes are TRBV4-3 and TRBJ2-7; 12 positions match TRBD2. The CDR3 contains 17 residues. After removal of 4 bases from V and 3 bases from J, the junction contained 10 bases not matched to a gene. CDR1 LGHNA and CDR2 YSLEER come from the germline V gene. The CDR3 here is CASSPTILAGGLYEQYF. The CDR3 DNA follows: TGCGCCAGCAGCCCCACGATTCTAGCGGGAGGGCTCTACGAGCAGTACTTC.

The rearrangement links TRBV6-5 to TRBJ2-1; D perhaps matches TRBD2 (6 bases). Trimming cost V 2 bases and J 2 bases, with 10 bases left between them. The CDR3 consists of 15 residues. CDR1 is MNHEY, CDR2 SVGAGI, per germline. The CDR3 DNA is TGTGCCAGCAGTTACGGGGGGAGTACCTACAATGAGCAGTTCTTC. It yields the protein CASSYGGSTYNEQFF.

This chain uses TRBV5-1 with TRBJ2-7; 12 nucleotides agree with TRBD1. Losses at the gene ends were 0 bases for V and 7 bases for J; bases not matched to a gene: 5. Germline CDR1 reads SGHRS; CDR2 reads YFSETQ. The length of the CDR3 is 15 residues. In DNA form, the CDR3 reads TGCGCCAGCAGCTTGGCGGGACAGGGGGCGGGTGAGCAGTACTTC. Protein sequence: CASSLAGQGAGEQYF.

The CDR3 loop is CASSHLTGSWGIQYF. For the CDR3, the DNA is TGTGCCAGCAGCCATCTCACAGGGTCATGGGGCATTCAGTACTTC. The chain carries TRBV27 and TRBJ2-4, with D possibly being TRBD1 (6 bases). This CDR3 has 15 residues. V lost 6 bases to trimming and J lost 9 bases, with 21 bases between them. Per the germline V gene, CDR1 is MNHEY and CDR2 is SMNVEV (reference sequence).

The chain uses TRBV10-3 and TRBJ1-3; a weak D match, TRBD1 (6 bases). CDR3 length equals 16 residues. Germline CDR1 is ENHRY and CDR2 is SYGVKD. V was cut by 0 bases and J by 0 bases, with 9 bases left in between. The CDR3 nucleotides read TGTGCCATCAGTGAGTCTGGAGGGGGCTCTGGAAACACCATATATTTT. Protein sequence: CAISESGGGSGNTIYF.

This clone is classed as medium-sized. This chain joins TRBV6-6 and TRBJ1-1; D is ambiguous. This CDR3 spans 14 amino acids. V was cut by 4 bases and J by 0 bases, with 9 bases left in between. Germline assignment: CDR1 MNHNY and CDR2 SVGAGI (reference sequence). CDR3 bases: TGTGCCAGCAGTTCCGAGGGAATGAACACTGAAGCTTTCTTT. This sequence encodes CASSSEGMNTEAFF.

This chain connects TRBV5-1 to TRBJ2-5; TRBD2 agrees at 10 bases. The CDR3 runs to 13 residues. The germline V gene has CDR1 SGHRS and CDR2 YFSETQ. J lost 5 bases, V lost 3 bases, and 1 base had no gene match. The CDR3 spells CASSSGLAETQYF. Here the CDR3 DNA reads TGCGCCAGCAGCTCGGGACTAGCGGAGACCCAGTACTTC.

This clone has a handful of counts. The chain joins TRBV5-1 to TRBJ2-2, with 7 bases fitting TRBD2. Germline assignment: CDR1 SGHRS and CDR2 YFSETQ. V lost 3 bases to trimming and J lost 6 bases; unmatched junction nucleotides: 8. The CDR3 loop spans 15 amino acids. CDR3 DNA: TGCGCCAGCAGCTCCATAGCGGGTGACGCCGGGGAGCTGTTTTTT. It specifies CASSSIAGDAGELFF.

In nucleotides, the CDR3 is TGTGCCAGCAGACCCGGGACAGGGTTTAATGAAAAACTGTTTTTT. Its translation is CASRPGTGFNEKLFF. The chain combines TRBV28 with TRBJ1-4, with TRBD1 matching over 9 bases. This CDR3 region has 15 residues. Trimming at V came to 6 bases and at J to 4 bases, leaving 6 bases not matched to a gene. CDR1 is MDHEN and CDR2 is SYDVKM in the germline V gene.

This clone is medium-sized. The chain recombines TRBV7-9 with TRBJ1-1, with 8 bases matching TRBD1. The V segment lost 5 bases and the J segment 4 bases; nucleotides outside the gene matches: 6. Germline V gene lookup returns CDR1 SEHNR and CDR2 FQNEAQ (reference sequence). The CDR3 extends over 14 amino acids. Here the CDR3 DNA reads TGTGCCAGCAGCCCCTCCCAGGGGGCCACTGAAGCTTTCTTT. It is translated as CASSPSQGATEAFF.

The chain joins TRBV4-3 to TRBJ1-2; 7 bases match TRBD1. This CDR3 region has 16 residues. In germline, CDR1 is LGHNA, CDR2 YSLEER. V dropped 2 bases and J dropped 0; count of bases not matched to a gene: 6. The CDR3 DNA reads as TGCGCCAGCAGCCAATTCTCCGGGACAGCTAACTATGGCTACACCTTC. As protein: CASSQFSGTANYGYTF.